Following are 18 T cell receptor beta chains from one sample sequenced in a study of blood T cell repertoires in COVID-19. Sequenced by immunoSEQ multiplex PCR; TCRdb stores in-frame clones only, minus some. The data show under 85,000 clones, about 81% seen once. Sequenced sample: peripheral blood. The receptors were gathered from a man of 80 years or more with acute or convalescent COVID-19.

The chain is built from TRBV21-1 and TRBJ1-5; the D segment call TRBD1 is taken from the table without a DNA check. TRBV21-1 represents a pseudogene. This CDR3 has 17 amino acids. The CDR3 DNA reads as TGTGCCAGCAGCCATTCCGGGACAGGTAATAGCAATCAGCCCCAGCATTTT. Its translation is CASSHSGTGNSNQPQHF.

The chain links TRBV6-4 to TRBJ1-1; no firm D call. The germline gives CDR1 MRHNA, CDR2 SNTAGT. The CDR3 covers 13 residues. V lost 8 bases and J lost 5, with 15 bases in between. The CDR3 sequence: CASSLGEGTEAFF. The CDR3 DNA follows: TGTGCCAGCTCCCTTGGGGAGGGTACTGAAGCTTTCTTT.

This chain joins TRBV2 and TRBJ2-3; 8 bases fit TRBD2. The CDR3 spans 14 residues. The germline V gene has CDR1 SNHLY and CDR2 FYNNEI. V shed 7 bases and J 6 bases; nucleotides not matched to a gene: 9. The CDR3 protein is CASNYDGRADTQYF. Here the CDR3 DNA reads TGTGCCAGCAACTACGACGGGAGGGCCGATACGCAGTATTTT. Full variable domain (missing parts from reference TRBV2 and TRBJ2-3): EPEVTQTPSHQVTQMGQEVILRCVPISNHLYFYWYRQILGQKVEFLVSFYNNEISEKSEIFDDQFSVERPDGSNFTLKIRSTKLEDSAMYFCASNYDGRADTQYFGPGTRLTVL.

The chain recombines TRBV7-2 with TRBJ1-6; D is possibly TRBD1 (5 bases). The CDR3 loop spans 17 amino acids. CDR1 and CDR2 (germline): SGHTA, FQGNSA. Deletions cut 4 bases from V and 10 bases from J, with 23 bases between. The CDR3 region is CASSSIQETHSGSPLHF. The CDR3 region has the DNA TGTGCCAGCAGCTCGATACAGGAAACCCACTCAGGATCACCCCTCCACTTT.

J is TRBJ1-2 and V is TRBV6-5, with 7 positions matching TRBD1. Looked up from germline, CDR1 is MNHEY and CDR2 is SVGAGI. CDR3 length: 15 residues. With V trimmed by 6 bases and J by 4 bases, 11 bases remained unmatched. The CDR3 reads CASSVTGAHSYGYTF. The CDR3 region has the DNA TGTGCCAGCAGCGTCACAGGGGCGCACAGCTATGGCTACACCTTC.

The chain employs TRBV13 and TRBJ1-5, with D possibly being TRBD1 (5 bases). CDR1 and CDR2 from the germline V gene are PRHDT and FYEKMQ (reference sequence). V dropped 3 bases and J dropped 5 bases, with 11 bases sitting between them. The CDR3 contains 14 residues. The CDR3 bases are TGTGCCAGCAGCTTGAAGGGGCCCCATCAGCCCCAGCATTTT. It translates to CASSLKGPHQPQHF. The whole variable domain, filled in from reference TRBV13 and TRBJ1-5, reads AAGVIQSPRHLIKEKRETATLKCYPIPRHDTVYWYQQGPGQDPQFLISFYEKMQSDKGSIPDRFSAQQFSDYHSELNMSSLELGDSALYFCASSLKGPHQPQHFGDGTRLSIL.

The CDR3 DNA follows: TGTGCCACCAGTGAGCCGGTCCTCACAGATACGCAGTATTTT. This gives the protein CATSEPVLTDTQYF. The chain links TRBV24-1 to TRBJ2-3; D is uncertain. V was trimmed by 4 bases and J by 2 bases, leaving 9 bases between them. This CDR3 comprises 14 residues. From germline, CDR1 is KGHDR and CDR2 SFDVKD.

To note about this clone: The sample carries other DNA sequences with the same CDR3. The chain joins TRBV7-2 to TRBJ2-7; TRBD2 matches 8 bases. The CDR3 loop spans 14 amino acids. The J segment lost 2 bases and the V segment lost 4 bases, leaving 4 bases of the junction unmatched. Germline loops: CDR1 SGHTA, CDR2 FQGNSA. Here the CDR3 reads CASSSLAGTYEQYF. Here the CDR3 DNA reads TGTGCCAGCAGCTCTCTAGCGGGTACCTACGAGCAGTACTTC.

The rearrangement joins TRBV29-1 to TRBJ1-2; D is perhaps TRBD1 (5 bases). In germline, CDR1 is SQVTM, CDR2 ANQGSEA. This CDR3 spans 13 amino acids. V was trimmed by 1 base and J by 2 bases, leaving 8 bases between them. This CDR3 is CSVEGGRNYGYTF. The CDR3 nucleotides are TGCAGCGTTGAAGGGGGCAGGAACTATGGCTACACCTTC.

The chain couples TRBV7-3 to TRBJ2-3; 9 nucleotides line up with TRBD2. CDR3 length: 16 residues. Germline assignment: CDR1 SGHTA and CDR2 FQGTGA. V shed 0 bases, J shed 6 bases, and the junction held 7 bases outside the gene matches. This chain's CDR3 is CASSLTSGSSLDTQYF. For the CDR3, the DNA is TGTGCCAGCAGCTTAACTAGCGGGAGTTCTTTGGATACGCAGTATTTT.

The chain couples TRBV28 to TRBJ1-1; the match to TRBD1 covers 11 bases. V lost 7 bases, J lost 5 bases, and 6 bases stayed unmatched. The germline V gene has CDR1 MDHEN and CDR2 SYDVKM. This CDR3 has 14 residues. The CDR3, as DNA: TGTGCCAGCACTCTGGACAGGGGGCGTACTGAAGCTTTCTTT. It encodes CASTLDRGRTEAFF. Supplemented by reference TRBV28 and TRBJ1-1, the full variable domain reads DVKVTQSSRYLVKRTGEKVFLECVQDMDHENMFWYRQDPGLGLRLIYFSYDVKMKEKGDIPEGYSVSREKKERFSLILESASTNQTSMYLCASTLDRGRTEAFFGQGTRLTVV.

The gene calls are TRBV19 and TRBJ2-2; 13 positions match TRBD2. The V and J ends lost 3 bases and 2 bases, in that order; junction bases with no gene match: 15. Germline values: CDR1 LNHDA, CDR2 SQIVND (reference sequence). The CDR3 runs 21 residues. CDR3 nucleotides: TGTGCCAGTAGTATTAGAAGGACAGGCTGGACTAGCGGGAGAAACACCGGGGAGCTGTTTTTT. Translating gives CASSIRRTGWTSGRNTGELFF.

This rearrangement joins TRBV7-2 to TRBJ2-7; D not resolved. In germline, CDR1 is SGHTA, CDR2 FQGNSA. V was cut by 1 base and J by 1 base, with 8 bases left in between. The CDR3 is 14 residues long. The CDR3 DNA reads TGTGCCAGCAGCTTAGGGTTCCTATCCTACGAGCAGTACTTC. Protein: CASSLGFLSYEQYF.

This rearrangement joins TRBV5-6 to TRBJ1-1; TRBD1 agrees at 7 bases. The CDR3 is 16 amino acids. Trimming took 5 bases from V and 0 from J; bases not matched to a gene: 10. Per the germline V gene, CDR1 is SGHDT and CDR2 is YYEEEE. Here the CDR3 DNA reads TGTGCCAGCAGTACGACAGGGTTAGGTCTGAACACTGAAGCTTTCTTT. This encodes CASSTTGLGLNTEAFF.

This CDR3 is CASARDRGSNQPQHF. CDR3 in DNA: TGTGCCAGTGCCCGGGACAGGGGTAGCAATCAGCCCCAGCATTTT. The chain employs TRBV19 and TRBJ1-5, with 10 nucleotides matching TRBD1. The CDR3 consists of 15 residues. Germline assignment: CDR1 LNHDA and CDR2 SQIVND (reference sequence). The V segment lost 8 bases and the J segment 0 bases; nucleotides outside the gene matches: 4.

The chain has TRBV7-3 and TRBJ1-1; D perhaps matches TRBD1 (6 bases). V lost 5 bases to trimming and J lost 0 bases, with 19 bases between them. The CDR3 runs to 17 residues. Germline V gives CDR1 SGHTA, CDR2 FQGTGA. CDR3 coding DNA: TGTGCCAGCAGCAAACAGGGTTCCGGGGTGGTGAACACTGAAGCTTTCTTT. Encoded protein: CASSKQGSGVVNTEAFF.

This clone was seen a few times. The chain joins TRBV5-1 to TRBJ1-6; no firm D call. V lost 4 bases, J lost 7 bases, and 12 bases lay in between. The germline gives CDR1 SGHRS, CDR2 YFSETQ. The CDR3 consists of 14 residues. The CDR3 DNA is TGCGCCAGCAGCCCCGGAGGGCAGAATTCACCCCTCCACTTT. This codes for CASSPGGQNSPLHF.

V is TRBV24-1 and J is TRBJ1-2, with 8 bases aligning to TRBD1. Germline trimming cut 6 bases from V and 6 bases from J; bases unmatched to any gene: 5. The germline V gene has CDR1 KGHDR and CDR2 SFDVKD. The CDR3 sequence is 13 residues long. The chain's CDR3 is CATSLGRGHGYTF. The CDR3 nucleotides read TGTGCCACCAGTCTCGGCAGGGGGCATGGCTACACCTTC.